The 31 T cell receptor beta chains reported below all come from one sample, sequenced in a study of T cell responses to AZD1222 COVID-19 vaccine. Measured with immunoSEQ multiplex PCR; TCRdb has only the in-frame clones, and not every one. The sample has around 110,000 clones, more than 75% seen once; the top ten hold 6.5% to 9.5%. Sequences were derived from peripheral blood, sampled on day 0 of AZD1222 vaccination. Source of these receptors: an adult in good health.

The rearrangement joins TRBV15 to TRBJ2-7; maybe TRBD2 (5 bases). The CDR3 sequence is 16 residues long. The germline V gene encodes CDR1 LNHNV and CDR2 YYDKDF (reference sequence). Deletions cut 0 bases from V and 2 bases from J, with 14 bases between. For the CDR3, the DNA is TGTGCCACCAGCAGAGATCGAGGGAGCTCCCCCTACGAGCAGTACTTC. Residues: CATSRDRGSSPYEQYF.

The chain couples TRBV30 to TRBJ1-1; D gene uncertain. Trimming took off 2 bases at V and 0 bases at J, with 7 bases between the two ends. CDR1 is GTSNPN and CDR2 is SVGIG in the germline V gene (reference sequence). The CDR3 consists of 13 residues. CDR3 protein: CAWSNSVNTEAFF. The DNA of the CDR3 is TGTGCCTGGAGTAATTCAGTGAACACTGAAGCTTTCTTT.

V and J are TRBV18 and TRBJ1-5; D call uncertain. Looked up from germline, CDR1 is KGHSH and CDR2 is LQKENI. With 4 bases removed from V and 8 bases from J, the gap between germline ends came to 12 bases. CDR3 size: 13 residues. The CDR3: CASSLLGFEPQHF. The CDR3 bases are TGTGCCAGCTCACTCCTGGGGTTCGAGCCCCAGCATTTT.

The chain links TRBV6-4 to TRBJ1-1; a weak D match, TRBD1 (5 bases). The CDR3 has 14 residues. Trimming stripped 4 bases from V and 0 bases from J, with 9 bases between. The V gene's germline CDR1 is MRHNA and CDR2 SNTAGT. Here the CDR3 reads CASSATDLNTEAFF. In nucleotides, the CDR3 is TGTGCCAGCAGTGCGACAGACCTGAACACTGAAGCTTTCTTT.

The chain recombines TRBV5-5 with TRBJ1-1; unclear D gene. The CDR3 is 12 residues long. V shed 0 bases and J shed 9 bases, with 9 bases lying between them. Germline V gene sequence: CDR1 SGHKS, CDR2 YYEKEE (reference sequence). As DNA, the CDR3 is TGTGCCAGCAGCTTGGAAGCAGGCCAAGCTTTCTTT. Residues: CASSLEAGQAFF.

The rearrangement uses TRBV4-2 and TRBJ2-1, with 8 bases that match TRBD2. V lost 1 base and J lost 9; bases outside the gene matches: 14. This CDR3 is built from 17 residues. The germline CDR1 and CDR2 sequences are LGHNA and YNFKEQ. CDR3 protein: CASSQGTGGLASGEQFF. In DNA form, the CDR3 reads TGTGCCAGCAGCCAAGGGACCGGCGGACTAGCTTCGGGTGAGCAGTTCTTC.

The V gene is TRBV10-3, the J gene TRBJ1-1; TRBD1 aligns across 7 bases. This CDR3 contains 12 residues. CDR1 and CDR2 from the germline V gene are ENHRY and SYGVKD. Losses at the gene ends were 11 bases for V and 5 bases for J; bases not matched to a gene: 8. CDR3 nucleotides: TGTGCCTCCACCCAGGGGGGTACTGAAGCTTTCTTT. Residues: CASTQGGTEAFF.

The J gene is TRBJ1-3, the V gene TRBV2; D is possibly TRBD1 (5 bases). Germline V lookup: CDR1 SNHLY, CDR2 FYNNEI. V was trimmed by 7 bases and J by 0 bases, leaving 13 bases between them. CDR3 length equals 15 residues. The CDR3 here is CASNPGPGSGNTIYF. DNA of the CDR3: TGTGCCAGCAACCCGGGACCCGGCTCTGGAAACACCATATATTTT.

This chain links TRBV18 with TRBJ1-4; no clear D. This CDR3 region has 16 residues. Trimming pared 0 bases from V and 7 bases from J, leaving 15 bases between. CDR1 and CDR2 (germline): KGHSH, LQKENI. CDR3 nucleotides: TGTGCCAGCTCACCACCTGTGTCCGGACCGGGTGAAAAACTGTTTTTT. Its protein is CASSPPVSGPGEKLFF. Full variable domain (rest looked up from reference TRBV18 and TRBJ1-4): NAGVMQNPRHLVRRRGQEARLRCSPMKGHSHVYWYRQLPEEGLKFMVYLQKENIIDESGMPKERFSAEFPKEGPSILRIQQVVRGDSAAYFCASSPPVSGPGEKLFFGSGTQLSVL.

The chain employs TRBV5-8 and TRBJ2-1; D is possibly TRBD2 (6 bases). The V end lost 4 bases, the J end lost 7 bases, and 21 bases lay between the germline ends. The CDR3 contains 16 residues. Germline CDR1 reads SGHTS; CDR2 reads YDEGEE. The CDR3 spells CASSPLGTGGRNEQFF. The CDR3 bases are TGTGCCAGCAGCCCATTAGGGACTGGGGGGAGGAATGAGCAGTTCTTC.

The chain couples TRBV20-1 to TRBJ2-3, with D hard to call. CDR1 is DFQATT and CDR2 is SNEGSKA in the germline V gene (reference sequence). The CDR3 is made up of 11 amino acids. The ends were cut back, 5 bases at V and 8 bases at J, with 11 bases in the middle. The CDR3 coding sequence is TGCAGTGCTCTAACCTTGGGTACGCAGTATTTT. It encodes CSALTLGTQYF.

Written as DNA, the CDR3 is TGTGCCAGCAGTGATCGGACTAGCGGGGGTGGAGAGACCCAGTACTTC. Translation gives CASSDRTSGGGETQYF. The J gene is TRBJ2-5, the V gene TRBV2, with 13 nucleotides matching TRBD2. There are 16 residues in the CDR3. V shed 3 bases and J 4 bases; nucleotides not matched to a gene: 5. The germline V gene has CDR1 SNHLY and CDR2 FYNNEI.

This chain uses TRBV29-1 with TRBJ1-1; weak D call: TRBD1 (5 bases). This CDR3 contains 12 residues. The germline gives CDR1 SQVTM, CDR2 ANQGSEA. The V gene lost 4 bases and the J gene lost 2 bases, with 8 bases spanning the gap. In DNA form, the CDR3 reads TGCAGCGTTGGAGGGGACAACACTGAAGCTTTCTTT. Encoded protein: CSVGGDNTEAFF.

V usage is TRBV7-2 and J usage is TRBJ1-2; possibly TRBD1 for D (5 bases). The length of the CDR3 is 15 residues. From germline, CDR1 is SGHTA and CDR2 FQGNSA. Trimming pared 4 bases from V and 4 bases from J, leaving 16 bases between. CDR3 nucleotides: TGTGCCAGCAGCTCCAACCCACAGGCTCTCTATGGCTACACCTTC. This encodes CASSSNPQALYGYTF.

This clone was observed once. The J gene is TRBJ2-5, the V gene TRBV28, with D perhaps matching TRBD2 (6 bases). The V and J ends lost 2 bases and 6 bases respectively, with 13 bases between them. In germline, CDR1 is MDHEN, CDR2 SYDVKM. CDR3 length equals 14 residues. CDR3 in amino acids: CASSLTQGGKTQYF. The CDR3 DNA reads TGTGCCAGCAGTTTAACCCAGGGAGGCAAGACCCAGTACTTC. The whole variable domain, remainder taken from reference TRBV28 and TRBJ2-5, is DVKVTQSSRYLVKRTGEKVFLECVQDMDHENMFWYRQDPGLGLRLIYFSYDVKMKEKGDIPEGYSVSREKKERFSLILESASTNQTSMYLCASSLTQGGKTQYFGPGTRLLVL.

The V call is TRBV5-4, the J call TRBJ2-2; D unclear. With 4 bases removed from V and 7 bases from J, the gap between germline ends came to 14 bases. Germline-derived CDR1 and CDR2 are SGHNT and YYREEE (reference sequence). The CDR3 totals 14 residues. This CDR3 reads CASSTKTEDGELFF. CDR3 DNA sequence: TGTGCCAGCAGCACCAAAACAGAAGACGGGGAGCTGTTTTTT. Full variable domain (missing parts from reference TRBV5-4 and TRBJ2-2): ETGVTQSPTHLIKTRGQQVTLRCSSQSGHNTVSWYQQALGQGPQFIFQYYREEENGRGNFPPRFSGLQFPNYSSELNVNALELDDSALYLCASSTKTEDGELFFGEGSRLTVL.

The CDR3: CASSQPGQGDYGYTF. CDR3 bases: TGTGCCAGCAGCCAACCGGGACAGGGGGATTATGGCTACACCTTC. This chain links TRBV4-2 with TRBJ1-2; 11 nucleotides align to TRBD1. This CDR3 spans 15 amino acids. V was clipped by 2 bases and J by 5 bases; unmatched bases: 4. In germline, CDR1 is LGHNA, CDR2 YNFKEQ.

The CDR3 DNA sequence: TGTGCCAGCAGCTTAGGCCGGGACGGGACCTACGAGCAGTACTTC. Amino acids: CASSLGRDGTYEQYF. The chain links TRBV11-2 to TRBJ2-7; the D gene could be TRBD1 or TRBD2 (5 bases each). V dropped 1 base and J dropped 2 bases, with 12 bases sitting between them. The CDR3 has 15 amino acids. Germline CDR1 is SGHAT and CDR2 is FQNNGV.

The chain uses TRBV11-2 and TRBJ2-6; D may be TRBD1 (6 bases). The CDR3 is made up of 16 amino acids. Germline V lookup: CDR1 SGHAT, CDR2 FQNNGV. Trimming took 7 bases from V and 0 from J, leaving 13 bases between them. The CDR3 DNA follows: TGTGCCAGCACCGACTCGACAGGCTCTGGGGCCAACGTCCTGACTTTC. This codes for CASTDSTGSGANVLTF.

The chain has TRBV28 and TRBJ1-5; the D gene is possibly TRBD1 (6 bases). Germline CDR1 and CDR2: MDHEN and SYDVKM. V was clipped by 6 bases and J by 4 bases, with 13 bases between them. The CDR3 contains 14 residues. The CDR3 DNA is TGTGCCAGCAGCATAGGGGGGGCAAATCAGCCCCAGCATTTT. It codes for CASSIGGANQPQHF.

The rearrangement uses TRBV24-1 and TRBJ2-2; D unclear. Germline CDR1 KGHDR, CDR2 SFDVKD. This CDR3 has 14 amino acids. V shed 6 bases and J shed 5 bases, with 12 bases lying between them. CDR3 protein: CATSLGPETGELFF. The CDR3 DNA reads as TGTGCCACCAGTTTAGGACCCGAGACCGGGGAGCTGTTTTTT.

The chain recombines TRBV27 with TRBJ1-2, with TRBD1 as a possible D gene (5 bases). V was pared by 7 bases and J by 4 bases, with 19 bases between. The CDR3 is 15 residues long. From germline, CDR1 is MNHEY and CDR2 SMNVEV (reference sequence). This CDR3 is CASTRRARISYGYTF. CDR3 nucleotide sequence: TGTGCCAGCACCCGCAGGGCGAGGATTTCCTATGGCTACACCTTC.

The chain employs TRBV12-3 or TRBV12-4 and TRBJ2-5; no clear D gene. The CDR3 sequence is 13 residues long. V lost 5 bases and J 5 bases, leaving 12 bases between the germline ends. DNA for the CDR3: TGTGCCAGCAGTCTCGAGGATAGGGAGACCCAGTACTTC. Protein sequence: CASSLEDRETQYF.

CDR3 DNA: TGTGCCTGGAGAGATCCCCCCAACCCCTATAATTCACCCCTCCACTTT. The encoded protein is CAWRDPPNPYNSPLHF. The rearrangement uses TRBV30 and TRBJ1-6; no clear D gene. In germline, CDR1 is GTSNPN, CDR2 SVGIG (reference sequence). The V end was cut by 3 bases, the J end by 2 bases, with 14 bases between. CDR3 size: 16 residues.

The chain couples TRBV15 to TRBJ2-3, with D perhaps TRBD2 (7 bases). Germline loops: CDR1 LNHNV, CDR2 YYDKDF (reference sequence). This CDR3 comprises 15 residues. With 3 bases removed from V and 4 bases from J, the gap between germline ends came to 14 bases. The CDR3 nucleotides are TGTGCCACCAGCAGTGACCCGGGGGGCGCAGATACGCAGTATTTT. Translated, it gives CATSSDPGGADTQYF.

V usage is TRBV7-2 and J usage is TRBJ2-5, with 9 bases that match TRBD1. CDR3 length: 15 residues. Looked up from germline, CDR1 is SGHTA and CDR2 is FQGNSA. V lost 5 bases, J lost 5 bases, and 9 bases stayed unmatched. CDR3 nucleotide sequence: TGTGCCAGCAGCGGACCCACAGGGGGCGACGAGACCCAGTACTTC. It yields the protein CASSGPTGGDETQYF.

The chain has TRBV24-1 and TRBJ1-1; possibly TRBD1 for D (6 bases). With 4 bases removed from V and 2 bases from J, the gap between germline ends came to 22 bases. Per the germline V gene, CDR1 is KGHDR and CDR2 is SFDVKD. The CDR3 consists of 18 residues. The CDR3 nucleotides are TGTGCCACCAGTGACTCTTATCGACAGGAGCGCACTAACACTGAAGCTTTCTTT. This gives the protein CATSDSYRQERTNTEAFF.

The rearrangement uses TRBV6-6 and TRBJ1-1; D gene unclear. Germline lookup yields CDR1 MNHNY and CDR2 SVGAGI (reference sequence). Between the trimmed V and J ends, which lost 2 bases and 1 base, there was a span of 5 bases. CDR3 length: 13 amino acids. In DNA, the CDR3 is TGTGCCAGCAGTTACGTCGCGAACACTGAAGCTTTCTTT. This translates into CASSYVANTEAFF.

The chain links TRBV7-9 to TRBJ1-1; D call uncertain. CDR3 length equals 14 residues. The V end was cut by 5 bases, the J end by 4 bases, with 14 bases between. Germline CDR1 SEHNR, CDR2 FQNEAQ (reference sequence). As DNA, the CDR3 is TGTGCCAGCAGCCCCCCCGGAAGGGTCACTGAAGCTTTCTTT. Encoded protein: CASSPPGRVTEAFF.

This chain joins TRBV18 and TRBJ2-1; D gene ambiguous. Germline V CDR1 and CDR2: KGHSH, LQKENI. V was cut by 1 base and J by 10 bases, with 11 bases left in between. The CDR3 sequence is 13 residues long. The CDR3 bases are TGTGCCAGCTCACCACGTACAAACGACGAGCAGTTCTTC. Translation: CASSPRTNDEQFF.

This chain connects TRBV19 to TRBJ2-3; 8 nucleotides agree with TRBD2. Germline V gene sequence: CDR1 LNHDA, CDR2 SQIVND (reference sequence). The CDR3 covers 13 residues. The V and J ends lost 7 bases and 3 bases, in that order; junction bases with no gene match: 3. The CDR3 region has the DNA TGTGCCAGTACAGAGCGGGGGACAGATACGCAGTATTTT. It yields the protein CASTERGTDTQYF.